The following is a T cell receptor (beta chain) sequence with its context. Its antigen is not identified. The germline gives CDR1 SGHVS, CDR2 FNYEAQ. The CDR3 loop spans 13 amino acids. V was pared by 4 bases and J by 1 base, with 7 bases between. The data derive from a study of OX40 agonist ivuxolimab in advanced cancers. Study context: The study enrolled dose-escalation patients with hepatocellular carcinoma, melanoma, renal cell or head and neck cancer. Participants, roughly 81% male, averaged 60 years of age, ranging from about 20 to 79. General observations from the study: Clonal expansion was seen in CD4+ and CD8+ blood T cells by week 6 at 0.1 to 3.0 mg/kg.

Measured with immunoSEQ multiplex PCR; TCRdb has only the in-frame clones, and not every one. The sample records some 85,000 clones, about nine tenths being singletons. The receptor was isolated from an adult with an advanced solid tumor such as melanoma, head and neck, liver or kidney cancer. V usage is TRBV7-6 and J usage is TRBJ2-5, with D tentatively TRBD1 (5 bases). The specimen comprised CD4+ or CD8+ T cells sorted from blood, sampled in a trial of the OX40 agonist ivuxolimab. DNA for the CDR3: TGTGCCAGCAGCTGGACAAGCCAAGAGACCCAGTACTTC. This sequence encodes CASSWTSQETQYF.